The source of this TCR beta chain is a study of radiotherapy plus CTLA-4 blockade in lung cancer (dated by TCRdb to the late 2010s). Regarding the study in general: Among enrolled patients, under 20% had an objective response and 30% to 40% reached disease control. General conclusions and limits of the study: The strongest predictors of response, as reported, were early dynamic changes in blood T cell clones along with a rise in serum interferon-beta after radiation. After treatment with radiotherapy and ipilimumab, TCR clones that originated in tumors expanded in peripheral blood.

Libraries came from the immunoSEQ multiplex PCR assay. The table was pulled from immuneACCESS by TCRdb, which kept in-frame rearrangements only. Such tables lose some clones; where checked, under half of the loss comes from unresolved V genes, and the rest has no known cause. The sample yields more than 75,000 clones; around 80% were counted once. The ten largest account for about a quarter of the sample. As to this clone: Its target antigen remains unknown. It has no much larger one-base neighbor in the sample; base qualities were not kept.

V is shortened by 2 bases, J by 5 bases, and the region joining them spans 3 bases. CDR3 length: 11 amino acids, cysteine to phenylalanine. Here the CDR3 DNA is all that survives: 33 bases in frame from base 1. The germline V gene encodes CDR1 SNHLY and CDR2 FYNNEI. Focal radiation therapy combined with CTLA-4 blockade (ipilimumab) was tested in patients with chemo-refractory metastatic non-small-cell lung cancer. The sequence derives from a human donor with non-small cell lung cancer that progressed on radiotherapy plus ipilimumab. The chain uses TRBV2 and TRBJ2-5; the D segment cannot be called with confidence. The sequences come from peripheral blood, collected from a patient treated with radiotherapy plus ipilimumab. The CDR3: CASSELETQYF. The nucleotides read TGTGCCAGCAGTGAATTGGAGACCCAGTACTTC.